The subject of this entry is one T cell receptor beta chain. This entry is derived from a study of T cell changes during pregnancy in multiple sclerosis. Repertoires were generated with immunoSEQ multiplex PCR, while TCRdb's copy carries only in-frame clones and drops some. The table lists some 80,000 clones, 89% of them singletons, with 0.7% to 0.9% in the top ten. The sample was peripheral blood, taken in the first trimester of pregnancy. This receptor was obtained from a female donor in good health, enrolled as a control in a pregnancy study.

The DNA for the CDR3 is TGTGCCAGCAGCTTAGAGGGGGCAGGGAGTCGGCACGAGCAGTACTTC. Amino acid sequence: CASSLEGAGSRHEQYF. The V call is TRBV7-8, the J call TRBJ2-7; 7 bases are a match to TRBD1. V trimming: 1 base; J trimming: 5 bases; junction bases outside the gene matches: 11. The germline gives CDR1 SGHVS, CDR2 FQNEAQ. This CDR3 spans 16 amino acids.